This T cell receptor (beta chain) originates from a study of human T cells and chemical hapten exposure. Overall study findings and caveats: After DPC sensitization, TCRs above 1 in 1000 frequency showed no change.

In the original analysis: Samples ranged from roughly 20,000 to 750,000 TCRs, with a median of 95,638. TCRdb re-derived calls from the RACE reads in MiXCR, one entry per CDR3 protein. These V and J calls derive from TCRdb rather than the authors' analysis. Of tens of thousands of distinct CDR3 sequences listed, roughly 9.5% are singletons. Trimming stripped 4 bases from V and 10 bases from J, with 14 bases between. The CDR3 contains 14 residues. Looked up from germline, CDR1 is WNHNN and CDR2 is SYGVQD (reference sequence). Specified time point: patch test 3, about 24 weeks after DPC sensitization. Treatment defined: therapeutic diphenylcyclopropenone sensitization with weekly scalp DPC. Total RNA was isolated from unfractionated whole blood. Prior to application of each patch test, blood was drawn. A few counts support this clonotype. What it recognizes is unknown.

This specimen consisted of whole blood, obtained in connection with sensitization to the hapten diphenylcyclopropenone (DPC). The rearrangement joins TRBV10-1 to TRBJ1-6, with D tentatively TRBD1 (6 bases). This clonotype originated in a man aged 45 to 65 with alopecia areata. Some clones in this sample may be carry-over from other donors' samples. The CDR3 DNA is TGCGCCAGCAGTGTTGGTCAGGGGCGATCACCCCTCCACTTT. This encodes CASSVGQGRSPLHF.